One and the same sample provided the 10 T cell receptor beta chains below, sequenced in a study of T-cell reconstitution after alpha-beta-depleted transplantation in children. Preparation of the TCRbeta library was carried out with unique molecular identifiers. TCRdb redid the calling of the PCR reads with MiXCR, one entry per CDR3 protein. The table records under 850,000 distinct CDR3 sequences, less than 15% of them present only once. The specimen was PBMCs, collected before TCRalphabeta/CD19-depleted stem cell transplant. The receptors shown here come from a girl aged 2-9 years with congenital amegakaryocytic thrombocytopenia, due to receive a stem cell transplant.

Of note for this clonotype: Germline is not matched at one junction end, which may reflect a read error. This chain connects TRBV28 to TRBJ1-2; 7 nucleotides align to TRBD1. The CDR3 has 13 amino acids. CDR1 is MDHEN and CDR2 is SYDVKM in the germline V gene. The chain's CDR3 is CASSLWTGLGDTF. CDR3 nucleotides: TGTGCCAGCAGTTTATGGACAGGGCTTGGCGACACCTTC.

The chain has TRBV7-9 and TRBJ2-3; D is unclear. V lost 2 bases and J lost 6, with 18 bases in between. CDR1 and CDR2 (germline): SEHNR, FQNEAQ (reference sequence). The CDR3 sequence is 16 residues long. CDR3 sequence (DNA): TGTGCCAGCAGCTTAAGTTCGACCGCCACGTCGGATACGCAGTATTTT. Translation: CASSLSSTATSDTQYF.

This clonotype was detected ten times or more. The chain uses TRBV6-1 and TRBJ2-5; D perhaps matches TRBD2 (6 bases). The CDR3 loop spans 15 amino acids. V gave up 7 bases and J gave up 5 bases, with 20 bases separating them. Germline V gene lookup returns CDR1 MNHNS and CDR2 SASEGT. The CDR3 DNA sequence: TGTGCCAGCACAAATGAGATGGGGGGAGTGGAGACCCAGTACTTC. Translated: CASTNEMGGVETQYF.

This clonotype was counted many times. V usage is TRBV9 and J usage is TRBJ1-2; no clear D gene. The CDR3 length is 12 residues. Germline lookup yields CDR1 SGDLS and CDR2 YYNGEE. Deletions cut 5 bases from V and 8 bases from J, with 13 bases between. The CDR3 DNA follows: TGTGCCAGCAGTAGAAGGACTGGCGGCTACACCTTC. Residues: CASSRRTGGYTF.

The chain joins TRBV7-6 to TRBJ2-7, with TRBD2 matching over 9 bases. The CDR3 spans 16 residues. J lost 5 bases, V lost 5 bases, and 13 bases had no gene match. Per germline, CDR1 SGHVS and CDR2 FNYEAQ. The CDR3 DNA reads TGTGCCAGCAGCCCGAATGCTAGAGCGGGAGGTGACGAGCAGTACTTC. It yields the protein CASSPNARAGGDEQYF.

This clonotype occurred many times. The chain recombines TRBV6-1 with TRBJ2-5; TRBD2 might be the D (6 bases). This CDR3 spans 17 amino acids. CDR1 is MNHNS, CDR2 SASEGT, per germline. V was cut by 4 bases and J by 2 bases, with 20 bases left in between. For the CDR3, the DNA is TGTGCCAGCAGTGGACGCGGGACTGCGGGACTGCAAGAGACCCAGTACTTC. Residues: CASSGRGTAGLQETQYF.

This clonotype was seen more than once but under ten times. The rearrangement links TRBV30 to TRBJ1-5; D call uncertain. With 0 bases removed from V and 5 bases from J, the gap between germline ends came to 8 bases. In germline, CDR1 is GTSNPN, CDR2 SVGIG (reference sequence). This CDR3 spans 13 amino acids. The CDR3 DNA follows: TGTGCCTGGAGTGTACATCGGGATCAGCCCCAGCATTTT. It is translated as CAWSVHRDQPQHF.

The CDR3 DNA reads as TGCGCCAGCAGCTTGCGGCGGGTACAGGGGACTGAAGCTTTCTTT. Protein sequence: CASSLRRVQGTEAFF. The V call is TRBV5-1, the J call TRBJ1-1; 7 bases match TRBD1. Germline CDR1 is SGHRS and CDR2 is YFSETQ. The CDR3 is made up of 15 amino acids. The junction had 8 bases not matched to a gene; V was cut back by 1 base and J by 5 bases.

This clonotype was seen repeatedly, ten times or more. The chain is built from TRBV3-1 and TRBJ2-1, with 7 positions matching TRBD1. The germline CDR1 and CDR2 sequences are LGHDT and YNNKEL (reference sequence). The CDR3 has 16 amino acids. V was pared by 3 bases and J by 6 bases, with 11 bases of the junction left unmatched. The CDR3 coding sequence is TGTGCCAGCAGCCAGGTAGGGGGCCGGCGCCTCAATGAGCAGTTCTTC. This encodes CASSQVGGRRLNEQFF.

This clonotype has only a few counts. This chain joins TRBV29-1 and TRBJ2-1; 7 nucleotides agree with TRBD2. Unmatched junction bases numbered 8, after V lost 6 bases and J lost 6 bases. The CDR3 is 13 residues long. Germline loops: CDR1 SQVTM, CDR2 ANQGSEA. Here the CDR3 reads CSVDFGLGNEQFF. The CDR3 DNA reads TGCAGCGTGGACTTCGGACTAGGCAATGAGCAGTTCTTC.